The clone carrying this T cell receptor beta chain has at least ten counts. This specimen belongs to a study of T cells in Graves' hyperthyroidism and ophthalmopathy. TCR beta CDR3 sequences were amplified from RNA transcripts. A set of HTBI primers served as the primers for a first-round RT-PCR of the TCR CDR3. TCRdb reprocessed the multiplex PCR reads via MiXCR and lists one record per CDR3 protein. Here the sample spans fewer than 900,000 distinct CDR3 sequences, over 15% being singletons. Those with hyperthyroidism were 18 to 65 years old, newly diagnosed, and ill for under 2 months. The TCR sequence derives from a woman aged 45-60 years with Graves' hyperthyroidism that later progressed to Graves' ophthalmopathy. The sample was blood.

Here the CDR3 DNA reads TGTGCCAGCAGCCAAGGGGGAGACAGGGTGAACACTGAAGCTTTCTTT. It yields the protein CASSQGGDRVNTEAFF. The chain is built from TRBV3-1 and TRBJ1-1, with 7 bases that match TRBD1. The CDR3 length is 16 residues. CDR1 and CDR2 (germline): LGHDT, YNNKEL (reference sequence). V shed 1 base, J shed 0 bases, and the junction held 5 bases outside the gene matches.